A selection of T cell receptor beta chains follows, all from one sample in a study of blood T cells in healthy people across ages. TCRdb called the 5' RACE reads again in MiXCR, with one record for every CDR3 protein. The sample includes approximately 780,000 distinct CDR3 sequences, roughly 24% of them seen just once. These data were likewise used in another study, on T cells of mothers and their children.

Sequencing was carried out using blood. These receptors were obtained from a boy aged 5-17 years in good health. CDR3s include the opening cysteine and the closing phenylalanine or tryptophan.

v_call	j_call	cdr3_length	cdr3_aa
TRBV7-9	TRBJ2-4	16	CASSTGQGISKNIQYF
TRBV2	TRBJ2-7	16	CASSEAQRETGVEQYF
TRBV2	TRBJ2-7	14	CASAEQVIAYEQYF
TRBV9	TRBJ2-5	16	CASSPRGAGPQETQYF
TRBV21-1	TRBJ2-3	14	CASSQGEGTDTQYF
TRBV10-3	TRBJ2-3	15	CAIRLPRARTDTQYF
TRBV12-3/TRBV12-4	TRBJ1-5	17	CASSPKGGVYSNQPQHF
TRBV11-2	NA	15	CASSLGWRGLYEQYF
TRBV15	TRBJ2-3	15	CATSRDGDGTDTQYF
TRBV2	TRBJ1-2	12	CASNPALGGYTF
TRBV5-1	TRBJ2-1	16	CASSLGGADFYNEQFF
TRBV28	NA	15	CASSFFFGRLREQYF
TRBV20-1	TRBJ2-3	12	CSAGTGSDTQYF
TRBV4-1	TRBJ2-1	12	CASSQDEREQFF
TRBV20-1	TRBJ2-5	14	CSARDYAVPETQYF
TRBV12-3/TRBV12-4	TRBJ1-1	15	CASSLGGTGRTEAFF
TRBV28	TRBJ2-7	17	CASSWEVENTSSYEQYF
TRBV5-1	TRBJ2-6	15	CASSSVRSGANVLTF
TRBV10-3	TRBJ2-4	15	CAISDGGQSKNIQYF
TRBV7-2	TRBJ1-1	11	CASSSGEIAFF
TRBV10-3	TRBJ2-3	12	CAISESIDTQYF
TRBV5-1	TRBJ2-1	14	CASSRIRVGNEQFF
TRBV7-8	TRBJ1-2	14	CASSLLQGEGGYTF
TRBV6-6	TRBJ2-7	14	CASSYGRGPYEQYF
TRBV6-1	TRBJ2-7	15	CASSELHLSSYEQYF
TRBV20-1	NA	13	CSANEDRYDEQYF
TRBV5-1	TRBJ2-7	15	CASSAGTGSLYEQYF
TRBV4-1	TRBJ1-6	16	CASSPATRDRGSPLHF
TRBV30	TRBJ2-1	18	CAWSVRTSGLSSYNEQFF
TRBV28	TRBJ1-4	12	CASGDSYEKLFF
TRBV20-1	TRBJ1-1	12	CSAIQGNTEAFF
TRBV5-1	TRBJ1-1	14	CASSYGTLNTEAFF
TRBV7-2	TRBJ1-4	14	CASSPLAHDEKLFF
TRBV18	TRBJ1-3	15	CASSPQRHSGNTIYF
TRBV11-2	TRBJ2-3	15	CAGKELAGSTDTQYF
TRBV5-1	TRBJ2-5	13	CASSLGAQETQYF
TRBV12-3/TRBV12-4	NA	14	CASSPGRGTYEQYF
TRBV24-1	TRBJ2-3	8	CAGYTQYF
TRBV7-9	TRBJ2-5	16	CASSPSGTGGKETQYF
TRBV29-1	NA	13	CSGVRDSYNEQFF
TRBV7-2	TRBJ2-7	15	CASSRRTGGSYEQYF
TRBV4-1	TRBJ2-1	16	CASSLSHPTPYNEQFF
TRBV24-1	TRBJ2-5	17	CATSDYRDRGSGETQYF
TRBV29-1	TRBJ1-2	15	CSVATGTGGPNGYTF
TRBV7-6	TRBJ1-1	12	CATSGTGTEAFF